This T cell receptor (beta chain) emerged from a study of T cell responses to AZD1222 COVID-19 vaccine. In the case of this clone: What it recognizes is unknown.

Study-wide results and caveats: Reports indicate that nearly half of spike-specific TCRs are directed at unmutated variant regions. Spike-specific TCR breadth and depth both grew after two AZD1222 doses. Repertoire collection took place solely once the T cell response had peaked.

Libraries were prepared by immunoSEQ multiplex PCR; TCRdb keeps only in-frame clonotypes and omits some of them. The sample consists of around 80,000 clones, 92% of them appearing once. Germline-derived CDR1 and CDR2 are MNHEY and SVGAGI. The CDR3 loop spans 14 amino acids. V was trimmed by 6 bases and J by 3 bases, leaving 15 bases between them. The sequence was collected from an adult who received the AZD1222 COVID-19 vaccine. The sample consisted of peripheral blood, taken 28 days after the second AZD1222 dose. V and J are TRBV6-5 and TRBJ2-7; D perhaps matches TRBD1 (5 bases). The CDR3 DNA follows: TGTGCCAGCAGCGCGACAGAGGCCAACTACGAGCAGTACTTC. Protein: CASSATEANYEQYF.